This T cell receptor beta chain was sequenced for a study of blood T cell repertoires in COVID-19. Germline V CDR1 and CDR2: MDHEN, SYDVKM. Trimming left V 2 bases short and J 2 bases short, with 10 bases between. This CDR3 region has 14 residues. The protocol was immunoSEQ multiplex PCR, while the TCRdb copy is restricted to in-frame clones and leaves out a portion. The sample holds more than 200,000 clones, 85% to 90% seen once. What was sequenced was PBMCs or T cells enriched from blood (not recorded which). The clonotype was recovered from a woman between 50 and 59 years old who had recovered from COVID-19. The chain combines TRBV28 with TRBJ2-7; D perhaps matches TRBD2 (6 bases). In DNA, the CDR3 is TGTGCCAGCAGTTTAAGGGGCGGGGCCTACGAGCAGTACTTC. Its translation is CASSLRGGAYEQYF.